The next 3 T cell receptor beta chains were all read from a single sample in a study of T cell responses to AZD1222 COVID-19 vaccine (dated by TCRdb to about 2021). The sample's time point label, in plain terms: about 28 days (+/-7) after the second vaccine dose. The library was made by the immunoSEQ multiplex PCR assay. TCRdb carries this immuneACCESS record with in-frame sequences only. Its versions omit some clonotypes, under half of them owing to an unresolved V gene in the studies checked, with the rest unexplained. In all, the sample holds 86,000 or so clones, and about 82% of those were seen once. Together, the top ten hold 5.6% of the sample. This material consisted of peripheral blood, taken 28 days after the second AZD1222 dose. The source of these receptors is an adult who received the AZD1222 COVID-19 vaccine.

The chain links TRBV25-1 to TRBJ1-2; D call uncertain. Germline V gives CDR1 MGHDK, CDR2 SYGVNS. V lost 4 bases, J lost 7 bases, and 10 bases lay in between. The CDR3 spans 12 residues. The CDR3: CASSGGRSGYTF. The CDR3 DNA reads TGTGCCAGCAGTGGAGGGCGAAGTGGCTACACCTTC.

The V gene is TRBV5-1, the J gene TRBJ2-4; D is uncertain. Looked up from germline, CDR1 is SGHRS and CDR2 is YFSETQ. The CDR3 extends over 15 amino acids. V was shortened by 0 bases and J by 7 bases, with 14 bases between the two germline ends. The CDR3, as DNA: TGCGCCAGCAGCTTGGGTTGGGGTCTCAACAACATTCAGTACTTC. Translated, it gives CASSLGWGLNNIQYF.

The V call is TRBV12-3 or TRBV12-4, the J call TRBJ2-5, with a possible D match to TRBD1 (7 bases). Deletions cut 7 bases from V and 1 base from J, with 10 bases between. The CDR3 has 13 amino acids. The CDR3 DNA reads TGTGCCAGCACCCAGGGGGGCCAAGAGACCCAGTACTTC. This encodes CASTQGGQETQYF.